This T cell receptor beta chain originates from a study of T cells in localized non-small cell lung cancer. Germline V gene data show CDR1 as MNHNY and CDR2 as SVGAGI (reference sequence). V was pared by 2 bases and J by 0 bases, with 11 bases between. CDR3 size: 15 residues. This clone occurred a few times. Assay: immunoSEQ multiplex PCR; the TCRdb copy retains only in-frame clones and omits some. There are approximately 23,000 clones in the sample; around nine tenths occur only once, and 5.5% to 6.5% lies in the top ten. The source material was PBMCs, sampled before any cancer treatment. V is TRBV6-6 and J is TRBJ2-7; D remains ambiguous. The clonotype originates from a man aged 40 to 70 with stage II lung adenocarcinoma. CDR3 sequence: CASSYGPESSYEQYF. CDR3 in DNA: TGTGCCAGCAGTTACGGGCCCGAAAGCTCCTACGAGCAGTACTTC.